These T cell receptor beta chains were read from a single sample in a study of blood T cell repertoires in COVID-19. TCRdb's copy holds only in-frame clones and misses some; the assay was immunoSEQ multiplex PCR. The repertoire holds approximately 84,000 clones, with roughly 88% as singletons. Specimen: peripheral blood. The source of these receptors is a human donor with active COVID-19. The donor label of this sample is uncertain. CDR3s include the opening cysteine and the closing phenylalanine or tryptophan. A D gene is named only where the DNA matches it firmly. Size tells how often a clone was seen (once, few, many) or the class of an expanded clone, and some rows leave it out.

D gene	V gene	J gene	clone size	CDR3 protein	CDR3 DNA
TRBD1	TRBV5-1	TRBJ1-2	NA	CASSPLRTGSLRYGYTF	TGCGCCAGCAGCCCATTAAGGACAGGGTCGTTGCGCTATGGCTACACCTTC
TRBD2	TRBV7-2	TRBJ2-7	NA	CASSPTRGGYEQYF	TGTGCCAGCAGCCCGACCCGGGGGGGCTACGAGCAGTACTTC
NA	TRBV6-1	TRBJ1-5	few	CASSEQANQPQHF	TGTGCCAGCAGTGAACAAGCCAATCAGCCCCAGCATTTT
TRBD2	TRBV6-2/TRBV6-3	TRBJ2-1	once	CASSKLAGGPPEQFF	TGTGCCAGCAGTAAACTAGCGGGGGGGCCCCCTGAGCAGTTCTTC
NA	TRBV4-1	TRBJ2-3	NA	CASRQTTTDTQYF	TGCGCCAGCAGGCAGACTACCACAGATACGCAGTATTTT
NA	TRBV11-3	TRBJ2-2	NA	CASSAAGAATGELFF	TGTGCCAGCAGCGCCGCGGGGGCGGCCACCGGGGAGCTGTTTTTT
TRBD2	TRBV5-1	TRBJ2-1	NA	CASRAGGAISYNEQFF	TGCGCCAGCAGGGCCGGGGGGGCCATCTCCTACAATGAGCAGTTCTTC
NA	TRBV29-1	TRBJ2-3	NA	CSVRLGDTQYF	TGCAGCGTTAGACTAGGAGATACGCAGTATTTT
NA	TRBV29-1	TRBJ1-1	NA	CSGSGVLSVTEAFF	TGCAGTGGGAGCGGGGTTCTCTCGGTCACTGAAGCTTTCTTT
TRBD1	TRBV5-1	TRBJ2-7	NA	CASGHRQGYEQYF	TGCGCCAGCGGACATAGACAGGGGTACGAGCAGTACTTC
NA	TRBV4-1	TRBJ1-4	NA	CASSQDWGVASEKLFF	TGCGCCAGCAGCCAAGATTGGGGCGTGGCTTCTGAAAAACTGTTTTTT
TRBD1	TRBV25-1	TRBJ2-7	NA	CASGGQGAFRLNEQYF	TGTGCCAGCGGTGGACAGGGGGCGTTTCGGTTAAACGAGCAGTACTTC
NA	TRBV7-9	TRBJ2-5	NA	CASSFTTSQETQYF	TGTGCCAGCAGCTTCACGACTAGCCAAGAGACCCAGTACTTC
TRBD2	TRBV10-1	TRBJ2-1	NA	CASSGMGLAGGPMDEQFF	TGCGCCAGCAGTGGGATGGGACTAGCGGGGGGGCCTATGGATGAGCAGTTCTTC
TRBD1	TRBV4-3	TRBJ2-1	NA	CASSVTTGAFYNEQFF	TGCGCCAGCAGCGTCACGACAGGGGCTTTCTACAATGAGCAGTTCTTC
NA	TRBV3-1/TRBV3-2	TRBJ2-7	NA	CASSQGARGEQYF	TGTGCCAGCAGCCAGGGGGCGAGGGGCGAGCAGTACTTC